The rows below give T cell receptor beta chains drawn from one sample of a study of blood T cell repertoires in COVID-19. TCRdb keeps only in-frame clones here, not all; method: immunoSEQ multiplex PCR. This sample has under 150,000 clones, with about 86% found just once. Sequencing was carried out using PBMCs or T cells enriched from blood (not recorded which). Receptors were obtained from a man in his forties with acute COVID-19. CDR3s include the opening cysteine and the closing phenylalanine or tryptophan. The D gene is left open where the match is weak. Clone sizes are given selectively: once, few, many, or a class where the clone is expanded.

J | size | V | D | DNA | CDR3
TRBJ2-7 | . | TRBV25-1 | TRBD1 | TGTGCCAGCAGTCAGGGGGCGCGTTACGAGCAGTACTTC | CASSQGARYEQYF
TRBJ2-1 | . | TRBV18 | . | TGTGCCAGCTCCCTTAACGGGGTTGTCTACAATGAGCAGTTCTTC | CASSLNGVVYNEQFF
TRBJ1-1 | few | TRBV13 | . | TGTGCCAGCAGCTTTACACTTGCGGACACTGAAGCTTTCTTT | CASSFTLADTEAFF
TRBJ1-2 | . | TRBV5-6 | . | TGTGCCAGCAGCTTGGTTAGGACAGTTATTTCCTATGGCTACACCTTC | CASSLVRTVISYGYTF
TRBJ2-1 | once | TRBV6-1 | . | TGTGCCAGCAGTGATGGCGGTAGCTCCTACAATGAGCAGTTCTTC | CASSDGGSSYNEQFF
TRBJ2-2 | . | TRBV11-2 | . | TGTGCCAGCAGCCCAGGGGTACACAACACCGGGGAGCTGTTTTTT | CASSPGVHNTGELFF
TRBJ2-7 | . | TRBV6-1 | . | TGTGCCAGCAGTGAAGCAAGGGGCGGCTCCTACGAGCAGTACTTC | CASSEARGGSYEQYF
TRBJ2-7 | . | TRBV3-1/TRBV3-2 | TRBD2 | TGTGCCAGCAGCCAAGGACTAGCGGGGGGATTGGAGCAGTACTTC | CASSQGLAGGLEQYF
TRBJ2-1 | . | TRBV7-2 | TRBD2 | TGTGCCAGCAGCTCAACTAGCGGGCGAAATGAGCAGTTCTTC | CASSSTSGRNEQFF
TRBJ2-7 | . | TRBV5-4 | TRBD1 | TGTGCCAGCAGCTATTCCGGGACAGTGGTTCGAGAGCAGTACTTC | CASSYSGTVVREQYF
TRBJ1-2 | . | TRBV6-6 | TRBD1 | TGTGCCAGCAGTTTTGACAGGGGGCGCGGAAACTATGGCTACACCTTC | CASSFDRGRGNYGYTF
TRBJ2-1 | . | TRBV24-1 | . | TGTGCCACCAGTGACCCGGGGTCTGACAGGAACAATGAGCAGTTCTTC | CATSDPGSDRNNEQFF
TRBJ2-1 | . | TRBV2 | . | TGTGCCAGCAGCGCGAGAGGGACGGGAGTCTACAATGAGCAGTTCTTC | CASSARGTGVYNEQFF
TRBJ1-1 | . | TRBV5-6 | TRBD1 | TGTGCCAGCAGCGTACCACAGGGGATTATGAACACTGAAGCTTTCTTT | CASSVPQGIMNTEAFF
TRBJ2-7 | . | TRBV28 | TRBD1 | TGTGCCAGCAGCCCTGACAGGGGTGAGCAGTACTTC | CASSPDRGEQYF
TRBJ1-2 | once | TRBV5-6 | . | TGTGCCAGCAGCTATGGACAGACCTATGGCTACACCTTC | CASSYGQTYGYTF
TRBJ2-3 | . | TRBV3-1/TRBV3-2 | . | TGTGCCAGCAGCCAAGGAGAAATTACGCAGTATTTT | CASSQGEITQYF
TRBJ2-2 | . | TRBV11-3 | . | TGTGCCAGCAGCTCCCGTACCGGGGAGCTGTTTTTT | CASSSRTGELFF
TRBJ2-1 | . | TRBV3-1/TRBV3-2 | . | TGTGCCAGCAGCCAAAGGGGGGGTAGGGAGCAGTTCTTC | CASSQRGGREQFF
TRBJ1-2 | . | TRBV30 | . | TGTGCCTGGAGTGGGACCGCCCAGCGGGTCGGCTACACCTTC | CAWSGTAQRVGYTF
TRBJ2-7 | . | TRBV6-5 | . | TGTGCCAGCAGTTACTCGACGAGCGGTGGCTCCTACGAGCAGTACTTC | CASSYSTSGGSYEQYF
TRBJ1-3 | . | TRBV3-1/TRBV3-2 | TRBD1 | TGTGCCAGCAGCCTAGTGACAGGGAGATCCATAAACACCATATATTTT | CASSLVTGRSINTIYF
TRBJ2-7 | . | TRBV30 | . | TGTGCCTGGACTGTTGGGGGGAGTTCCGAGCAGTACTTC | CAWTVGGSSEQYF
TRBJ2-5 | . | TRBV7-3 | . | TGTGCCAGCAGCTTTAGTCCCGAGGGGACCCAGTACTTC | CASSFSPEGTQYF
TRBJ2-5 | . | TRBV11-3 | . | TGTGCCAGCAGCGAAACCCGGGAGGAGACCCAGTACTTC | CASSETREETQYF
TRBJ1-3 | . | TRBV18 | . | TGTGCCAGCTCGCGGGGTTCCTCTGGAAACACCATATATTTT | CASSRGSSGNTIYF
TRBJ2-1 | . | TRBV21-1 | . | TGTGCCAGCAGTAGCATCTATGAGCAGTTCTTC | CASSSIYEQFF
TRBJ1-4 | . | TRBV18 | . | TGTGCCAGCTCACCAAGGGGGGGCGCGGATGAAAAACTGTTTTTT | CASSPRGGADEKLFF
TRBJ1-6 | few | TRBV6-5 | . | TGTGCCAGCGGAGGTAGCTCACCCCTCCACTTT | CASGGSSPLHF
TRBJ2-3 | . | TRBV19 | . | TGTGCCAGTAGTGTGGGGACAATCAAAAGCACAGATACGCAGTATTTT | CASSVGTIKSTDTQYF
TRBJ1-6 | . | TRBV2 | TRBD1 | TGTGCCAGCATATTAGAGGGGGCCGGTAATTCACCCCTCCACTTT | CASILEGAGNSPLHF
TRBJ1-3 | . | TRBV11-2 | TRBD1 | TGTGCCAGCAGTTTGACAGGGAGGAACACCATATATTTT | CASSLTGRNTIYF
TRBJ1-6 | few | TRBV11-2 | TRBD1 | TGTGCCAGCAGTCGGACAGGTTATAATTCACCCCTCCACTTT | CASSRTGYNSPLHF
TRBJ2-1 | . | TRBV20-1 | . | TGCAGTGCTAGCGTCCACAATGAGCAGTTCTTC | CSASVHNEQFF
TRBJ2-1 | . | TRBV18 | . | TGTGCCAGCTCGGAACGAGGGCCTCATGAGCAGTTCTTC | CASSERGPHEQFF
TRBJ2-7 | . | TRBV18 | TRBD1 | TGTGCCAGCTCACTCGCCACAGGGGAAGTCGAGCAGTACTTC | CASSLATGEVEQYF
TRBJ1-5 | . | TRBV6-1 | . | TGTGCCAGCGCTACAGGGATCAGTCAGCCCCAGCATTTT | CASATGISQPQHF
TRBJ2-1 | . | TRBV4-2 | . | TGTGCCAGCAGCCAAGAGATCGCCAGCTCCTACAATGAGCAGTTCTTC | CASSQEIASSYNEQFF
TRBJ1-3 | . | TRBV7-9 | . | TGTGCCAGCAGCTTAAGGGAGTTCGGCACCATATATTTT | CASSLREFGTIYF